Presented here are 5 T cell receptor beta chains from one specimen sequenced in a study of cytomegalovirus exposure and HLA in healthy donors. Vbeta (60) and Jbeta (13) primers were used in the PCR. Libraries were prepared by immunoSEQ multiplex PCR; TCRdb keeps only in-frame clonotypes and omits some of them. The table lists around 67,000 clones, roughly two thirds of them singletons, with 3% to 3.5% in the top ten. The sequenced sample consisted of PBMCs. The receptors originated from a woman aged 45-60 years in good health and CMV-seronegative.

J is TRBJ1-1 and V is TRBV15; 8 bases match TRBD1. The length of the CDR3 is 13 residues. Germline V CDR1 and CDR2: LNHNV, YYDKDF (reference sequence). The V segment lost 1 base and the J segment 7 bases; nucleotides outside the gene matches: 2. The CDR3 loop is CATSRGQGLEAFF. Here the CDR3 DNA reads TGTGCCACCAGCAGAGGACAGGGGCTTGAAGCTTTCTTT.

The V and J genes are TRBV5-1 and TRBJ1-2; TRBD1 might be the D (6 bases). This CDR3 has 14 residues. With 5 bases removed from V and 3 bases from J, the gap between germline ends came to 14 bases. Germline V lookup: CDR1 SGHRS, CDR2 YFSETQ. CDR3 in DNA: TGCGCCAGCAGTTCAGGGGATCGTTACTATGGCTACACCTTC. This codes for CASSSGDRYYGYTF.

The rearrangement joins TRBV29-1 to TRBJ2-7, with 12 bases that match TRBD2. Germline V gives CDR1 SQVTM, CDR2 ANQGSEA. Trimming took 3 bases from V and 5 from J; bases not matched to a gene: 2. The CDR3 has 13 amino acids. DNA for the CDR3: TGCAGCGTTGACTCTAGCGGGAGGGACGAGCAGTACTTC. Translating it yields CSVDSSGRDEQYF.

V is TRBV28 and J is TRBJ2-3; D unresolved. The V end lost 6 bases, the J end lost 5 bases, and 15 bases lay between the germline ends. The germline V gene encodes CDR1 MDHEN and CDR2 SYDVKM. This CDR3 is 14 amino acids long. In DNA form, the CDR3 reads TGTGCCAGCAGACGTTCTCCCACGGTAGATACGCAGTATTTT. Translation gives CASRRSPTVDTQYF.

The gene calls are TRBV5-6 and TRBJ2-3, with D perhaps TRBD2 (6 bases). Per germline, CDR1 SGHDT and CDR2 YYEEEE. The V end lost 1 base, the J end lost 2 bases, and 17 bases lay between the germline ends. The CDR3 consists of 17 residues. This CDR3 is CASSLKGRDLFTDTQYF. DNA of the CDR3: TGTGCCAGCAGCTTGAAGGGGCGGGACCTTTTCACAGATACGCAGTATTTT.